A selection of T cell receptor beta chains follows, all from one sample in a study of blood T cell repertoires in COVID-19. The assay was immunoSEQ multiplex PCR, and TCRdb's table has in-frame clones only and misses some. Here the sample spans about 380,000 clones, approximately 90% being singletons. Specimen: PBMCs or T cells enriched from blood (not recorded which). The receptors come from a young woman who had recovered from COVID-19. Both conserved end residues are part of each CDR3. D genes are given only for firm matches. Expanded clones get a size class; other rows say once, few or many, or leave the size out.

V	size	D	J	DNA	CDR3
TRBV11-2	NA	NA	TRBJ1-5	TGTGCCAGCAGCTTAGACGTAAATCAGCCCCAGCATTTT	CASSLDVNQPQHF
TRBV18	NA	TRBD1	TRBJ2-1	TGTGCCAGCTCACCCGACAGGGGGCCCTACAATGAGCAGTTCTTC	CASSPDRGPYNEQFF
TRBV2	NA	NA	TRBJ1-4	TGTGCCAGCAGTGCAAACGCCGGTCAAACTGAAAAACTGTTTTTT	CASSANAGQTEKLFF
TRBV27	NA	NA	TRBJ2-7	TGTGCCAGCAGTCCGCAGGGGGGCAGCTCCTACGAGCAGTACTTC	CASSPQGGSSYEQYF
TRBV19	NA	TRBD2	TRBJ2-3	TGTGCCAGTAGTAAACTAGCGGGGGGTGGCACAGATACGCAGTATTTT	CASSKLAGGGTDTQYF
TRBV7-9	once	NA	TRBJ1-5	TGTGCCAGCAGCTTAGGTCAGGGCAATCAGCCCCAGCATTTT	CASSLGQGNQPQHF
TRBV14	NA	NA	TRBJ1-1	TGTGCCAGCAGCCAACGCATAGGGGGTGGCACTGAAGCTTTCTTT	CASSQRIGGGTEAFF
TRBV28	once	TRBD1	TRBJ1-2	TGTGCCAGCGAGGGACAGGGTAATGGCTACACCTTC	CASEGQGNGYTF
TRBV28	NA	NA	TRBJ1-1	TGTGCCAGCAGAACCCGAGGGAACACTGAAGCTTTCTTT	CASRTRGNTEAFF
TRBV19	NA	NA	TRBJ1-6	TGTGCCAGTAGTTGGCGAGGCTCCCCCCTCCACTTT	CASSWRGSPLHF
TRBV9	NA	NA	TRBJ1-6	TGTGCCAGCAGCGTAGAGCGACGCGCGGATTCACCCCTCCACTTT	CASSVERRADSPLHF
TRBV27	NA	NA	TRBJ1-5	TGTGCCAGCAGTCCCGGACAGTTCAATCAGCCCCAGCATTTT	CASSPGQFNQPQHF
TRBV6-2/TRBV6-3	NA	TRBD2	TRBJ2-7	TGTGCCAGCAGTTCGGGGGGTTCCTACGAGCAGTACTTC	CASSSGGSYEQYF
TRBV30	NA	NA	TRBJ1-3	TGTGCCTGGAGTGTAGGGAGTATCTCTGGAAACACCATATATTTT	CAWSVGSISGNTIYF
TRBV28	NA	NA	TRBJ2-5	TGTGCCAGCAGTTTAAGTCCCCAGAACCAAGAGACCCAGTACTTC	CASSLSPQNQETQYF
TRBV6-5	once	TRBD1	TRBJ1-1	TGTGCCAGCGGAGAATGGACAGGCTACACTGAAGCTTTCTTT	CASGEWTGYTEAFF
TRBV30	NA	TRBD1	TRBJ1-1	TGTGCCTGGAGTGTAGGGTCAGGGGGCACTGAAGCTTTCTTT	CAWSVGSGGTEAFF
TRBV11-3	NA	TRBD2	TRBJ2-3	TGTGCCAGCAGCCCGGGACTAACTACAGATACGCAGTATTTT	CASSPGLTTDTQYF
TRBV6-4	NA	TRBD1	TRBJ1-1	TGTGCCAGCGCCGGGACAGGCAACACTGAAGCTTTCTTT	CASAGTGNTEAFF
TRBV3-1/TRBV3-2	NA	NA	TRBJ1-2	TGTGCCAGCAGCCAGGGGCCTCCTGACTATGGCTACACCTTC	CASSQGPPDYGYTF
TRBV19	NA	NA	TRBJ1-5	TGTGCCAGTGTCGCGTTTGAGAGCAATCAGCCCCAGCATTTT	CASVAFESNQPQHF
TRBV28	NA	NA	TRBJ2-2	TGTGCCAGCAGTTTAGAGACAGCAACCACCGGGGAGCTGTTTTTT	CASSLETATTGELFF
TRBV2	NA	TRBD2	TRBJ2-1	TGTGCCAGCCGGCAATCGACTAGCGGGGGGGTGAATGAGCAGTTCTTC	CASRQSTSGGVNEQFF
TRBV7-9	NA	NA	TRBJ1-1	TGTGCCAGCAGCTTAAAAGCGGGCCCTGAAGCTTTCTTT	CASSLKAGPEAFF
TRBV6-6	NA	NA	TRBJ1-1	TGTGCCAGCAGTTACCAGGGCAACACTGAAGCTTTCTTT	CASSYQGNTEAFF
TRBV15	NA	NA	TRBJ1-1	TGTGCCATAGGACATATGAACACTGAAGCTTTCTTT	CAIGHMNTEAFF
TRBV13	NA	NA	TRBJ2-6	TGTGCCAGCAGCTTAGGGGGCTCCGGGGCCAACGTCCTGACTTTC	CASSLGGSGANVLTF
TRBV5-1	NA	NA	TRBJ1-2	TGCGCCAGCAGCTTGTGGCAGTTGAACTATGGCTACACCTTC	CASSLWQLNYGYTF
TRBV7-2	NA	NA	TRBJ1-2	TGTGCCAGCAGCTTAAATCAGGGGCTAAGCTATGGCTACACCTTC	CASSLNQGLSYGYTF
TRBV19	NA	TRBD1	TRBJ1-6	TGTGCCAGTAGTATAGTGGGGACAGGGGATTCACCCCTCCACTTT	CASSIVGTGDSPLHF
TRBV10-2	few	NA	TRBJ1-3	TGCGCCAGCAGTGAGCTCTCTGGAAACACCATATATTTT	CASSELSGNTIYF